The 29 T cell receptor beta chains in this list originate from one sample, sequenced in a study of T cells after yellow fever vaccination. MiXCR, applied by TCRdb to the 5' RACE reads, yields one record per CDR3 protein. The table lists 500,000 to 650,000 distinct CDR3 sequences, less than 20% of them singletons. The source was PBMCs, collected about 5 days after the first yellow fever vaccination. All receptors come from a man younger than 30 who received the YFV17D yellow fever vaccine.

This clonotype was seen only a few times. The genes are TRBV12-3 or TRBV12-4 and TRBJ2-5; possible D gene TRBD1, 5 bases. Trimming stripped 4 bases from V and 5 bases from J, with 17 bases between. CDR3 length: 15 residues. This CDR3 is CASSSRSGHRETQYF. The DNA for the CDR3 is TGTGCCAGCAGTTCCCGCAGTGGACATCGGGAGACCCAGTACTTC.

The V gene is TRBV5-4, the J gene TRBJ2-5; TRBD2 matches at 8 bases. CDR3 length: 15 amino acids. J gave up 2 bases and V 3 bases, and 6 bases lay outside the gene matches. The V gene's germline CDR1 is SGHNT and CDR2 YYREEE (reference sequence). CDR3 residues: CASSSGGAGQETQYF. Here the CDR3 DNA reads TGTGCCAGCAGCTCCGGGGGGGCCGGACAAGAGACCCAGTACTTC.

Many counts were recorded for this clonotype. One end of the junction fails to match germline, which may point to a read error. The V gene is TRBV5-1, the J gene TRBJ1-1, with D unresolved. CDR1 and CDR2 from the germline V gene are SGHRS and YFSETQ. There are 13 residues in the CDR3. DNA for the CDR3: TGTGCCAGCAGCTTAAATCCGAACACTGAAGCTTTCTTT. The encoded protein is CASSLNPNTEAFF.

This clonotype was counted a few times. This rearrangement joins TRBV5-6 to TRBJ1-2; D unresolved. Germline loops: CDR1 SGHDT, CDR2 YYEEEE. The CDR3 runs to 15 residues. The germline V and J ends were trimmed by 0 bases and 8 bases, with 17 bases remaining between them. The CDR3 DNA sequence: TGTGCCAGCAGCTTGGAGGACGGAGGGCCCTGGGGCTACACCTTC. Its protein product is CASSLEDGGPWGYTF.

This clonotype appeared a few times. The V call is TRBV24-1, the J call TRBJ2-3; 8 nucleotides match TRBD1. Germline trimming cut 4 bases from V and 2 bases from J; bases unmatched to any gene: 4. The length of the CDR3 is 15 residues. Looked up from germline, CDR1 is KGHDR and CDR2 is SFDVKD. In DNA, the CDR3 is TGTGCCACCAGTGAAAGGCAGGGGGCCACAGATACGCAGTATTTT. Protein sequence: CATSERQGATDTQYF.

This clonotype appeared many times. Written as DNA, the CDR3 is TGTGCCAGCAGCTTCTGGAACGGGGGGGCTGGAGATACGCAGTATTTT. This encodes CASSFWNGGAGDTQYF. The chain recombines TRBV5-4 with TRBJ2-3; 8 positions match TRBD2. Germline loops: CDR1 SGHNT, CDR2 YYREEE (reference sequence). J lost 5 bases, V lost 2 bases, and 10 bases had no gene match. The CDR3 loop spans 16 amino acids.

This clonotype was seen a handful of times. V and J are TRBV5-4 and TRBJ2-5; 7 bases are shared with TRBD1. Germline assignment: CDR1 SGHNT and CDR2 YYREEE (reference sequence). This CDR3 has 13 residues. After removal of 7 bases from V and 1 base from J, the junction contained 4 bases not matched to a gene. CDR3 sequence reads: CASRDSRQETQYF. The CDR3 DNA reads as TGTGCCAGCCGGGACAGCCGCCAAGAGACCCAGTACTTC. Full variable domain (missing parts from reference TRBV5-4 and TRBJ2-5): ETGVTQSPTHLIKTRGQQVTLRCSSQSGHNTVSWYQQALGQGPQFIFQYYREEENGRGNFPPRFSGLQFPNYSSELNVNALELDDSALYLCASRDSRQETQYFGPGTRLLVL.

A few counts support this clonotype. The chain couples TRBV7-3 to TRBJ1-6, with D tentatively TRBD1 (6 bases). The CDR3 length is 14 residues. Germline CDR1 SGHTA, CDR2 FQGTGA. V lost 8 bases and J 7 bases, leaving 15 bases between the germline ends. Here the CDR3 DNA reads TGTGCCAGCGGTCCGGGACACTTAAATTCACCCCTCCACTTT. It yields the protein CASGPGHLNSPLHF.

This clonotype showed up just a few times. V and J are TRBV5-1 and TRBJ1-1; 7 bases line up with TRBD1. In germline, CDR1 is SGHRS, CDR2 YFSETQ. J lost 2 bases, V lost 5 bases, and 9 bases had no gene match. This CDR3 is built from 15 residues. The CDR3 here is CASSSTGTANTEAFF. The CDR3 region has the DNA TGCGCCAGCAGTTCTACCGGGACAGCAAACACTGAAGCTTTCTTT.

The chain employs TRBV9 and TRBJ2-1; D is possibly TRBD2 (6 bases). The V end was cut by 0 bases, the J end by 8 bases, with 9 bases between. This CDR3 has 13 amino acids. From germline, CDR1 is SGDLS and CDR2 YYNGEE. CDR3 nucleotides: TGTGCCAGCAGCGTAGCCGGGACTTATGAGCAGTTCTTC. Translating it yields CASSVAGTYEQFF.

The chain combines TRBV7-2 with TRBJ1-5; D unclear. The CDR3 extends over 11 amino acids. V lost 3 bases to trimming and J lost 10 bases, with 7 bases between them. The germline V gene has CDR1 SGHTA and CDR2 FQGNSA. The CDR3 bases are TGTGCCAGCAGCTTGATGGGACCCCAGCATTTT. Protein sequence: CASSLMGPQHF.

The V gene is TRBV5-4, the J gene TRBJ1-1; D is undetermined. CDR1 is SGHNT, CDR2 YYREEE, per germline (reference sequence). The V gene lost 5 bases and the J gene lost 1 base, with 9 bases spanning the gap. The CDR3 is 13 amino acids. The CDR3 sequence is CASRLQANTEAFF. CDR3 in DNA: TGTGCCAGCAGACTCCAAGCGAACACTGAAGCTTTCTTT.

The chain couples TRBV4-1 to TRBJ1-2; no definite D call. Germline assignment: CDR1 MGHRA and CDR2 YSYEKL. The ends were cut back, 0 bases at V and 5 bases at J, with 7 bases in the middle. The CDR3 consists of 13 residues. This CDR3 reads CASSQEVPYGYTF. Here the CDR3 DNA reads TGCGCCAGCAGCCAAGAAGTCCCTTATGGCTACACCTTC.

This rearrangement joins TRBV30 to TRBJ1-3, with D perhaps TRBD1 (5 bases). The germline gives CDR1 GTSNPN, CDR2 SVGIG (reference sequence). The germline V and J ends were trimmed by 0 bases and 0 bases, with 12 bases remaining between them. This CDR3 contains 16 residues. DNA for the CDR3: TGTGCCTGGAGTGTGACTGGGACGGTCTCTGGAAACACCATATATTTT. This encodes CAWSVTGTVSGNTIYF. Together with reference TRBV30 and TRBJ1-3, the CDR3 gives the full variable domain: SQTIHQWPATLVQPVGSPLSLECTVEGTSNPNLYWYRQAAGRGLQLLFYSVGIGQISSEVPQNLSASRPQDRQFILSSKKLLLSDSGFYLCAWSVTGTVSGNTIYFGEGSWLTVV.

There are many counts of this clonotype. This chain uses TRBV20-1 with TRBJ2-7; TRBD1 is a possible D gene (6 bases). Looked up from germline, CDR1 is DFQATT and CDR2 is SNEGSKA (reference sequence). With 3 bases removed from V and 1 base from J, the gap between germline ends came to 19 bases. This CDR3 contains 16 residues. CDR3 coding DNA: TGCAGTGCTAGGTATAACTTAGGGGGAGCGTCCTACGAGCAGTACTTC. Its protein product is CSARYNLGGASYEQYF.

This clonotype was seen a few times. This rearrangement joins TRBV5-1 to TRBJ2-1, with D unresolved. There are 13 residues in the CDR3. Germline V lookup: CDR1 SGHRS, CDR2 YFSETQ. Deletions cut 0 bases from V and 6 bases from J, with 7 bases between. The CDR3 here is CASSLVPSNEQFF. The CDR3 DNA reads TGCGCCAGCAGCTTGGTCCCTAGCAATGAGCAGTTCTTC.

This chain uses TRBV7-6 with TRBJ2-7; 15 positions agree with TRBD2. This CDR3 has 18 residues. Trimming cost V 1 base and J 2 bases; bases outside gene matches: 6. Germline V lookup: CDR1 SGHVS, CDR2 FNYEAQ. In DNA, the CDR3 is TGTGCCAGCAGCTTAGAGGCCGGGACTAGCGGGGGGACCTACGAGCAGTACTTC. This encodes CASSLEAGTSGGTYEQYF.

This clonotype has only a few counts. The chain carries TRBV20-1 and TRBJ1-2; the match to TRBD1 covers 7 bases. The CDR3 extends over 12 amino acids. Per the germline V gene, CDR1 is DFQATT and CDR2 is SNEGSKA (reference sequence). V lost 5 bases to trimming and J lost 8 bases; unmatched junction nucleotides: 8. The CDR3 protein is CSAVDRAGGYTF. For the CDR3, the DNA is TGCAGTGCTGTAGACAGGGCGGGGGGCTACACCTTC.

V and J are TRBV6-5 and TRBJ2-2, with 13 bases matching TRBD2. V dropped 4 bases and J dropped 0; count of bases not matched to a gene: 5. In germline, CDR1 is MNHEY, CDR2 SVGAGI. The CDR3 has 18 amino acids. CDR3 sequence reads: CASSSRLAGGSNTGELFF. CDR3 nucleotides: TGTGCCAGCAGTTCTAGACTAGCGGGGGGATCGAACACCGGGGAGCTGTTTTTT.

This clonotype was seen a few times. The V and J genes are TRBV4-2 and TRBJ2-1; possibly TRBD2 for D (7 bases). CDR1 is LGHNA, CDR2 YNFKEQ, per germline. V was cut by 3 bases and J by 7 bases, with 16 bases left in between. This CDR3 is built from 15 residues. The CDR3: CASSQEGGPWNEQFF. The CDR3 DNA reads TGTGCCAGCAGCCAGGAGGGGGGGCCTTGGAATGAGCAGTTCTTC.

The V and J genes are TRBV10-1 and TRBJ1-1; a possible D gene is TRBD1 (5 bases). V was trimmed by 4 bases and J by 4 bases, leaving 10 bases between them. The CDR3 length is 13 residues. Germline V gene lookup returns CDR1 WNHNN and CDR2 SYGVQD (reference sequence). In DNA, the CDR3 is TGCGCCAGCAGTGCCGGGGACGGCACTGAAGCTTTCTTT. This encodes CASSAGDGTEAFF.

This clonotype was picked up a small number of times. The chain recombines TRBV20-1 with TRBJ1-5, with 7 bases lining up with TRBD1. Germline V gene lookup returns CDR1 DFQATT and CDR2 SNEGSKA (reference sequence). The CDR3 has 18 residues. Losses at the gene ends were 1 base for V and 0 bases for J; bases not matched to a gene: 12. The CDR3 loop reads CSARGPGQSLYSNQPQHF. Written as DNA, the CDR3 is TGCAGTGCTAGAGGTCCGGGACAGAGTCTATATAGCAATCAGCCCCAGCATTTT.

The chain employs TRBV29-1 and TRBJ1-5; 7 bases align to TRBD1. The germline V gene encodes CDR1 SQVTM and CDR2 ANQGSEA. J gave up 6 bases and V 4 bases, and 6 bases lay outside the gene matches. This CDR3 region has 13 residues. CDR3 region: CSVVTGWAQPQHF. The DNA of the CDR3 is TGCAGCGTTGTGACAGGGTGGGCTCAGCCCCAGCATTTT.

This clonotype occurred a few times. This chain uses TRBV30 with TRBJ1-2, with D unresolved. The germline CDR1 and CDR2 sequences are GTSNPN and SVGIG (reference sequence). This CDR3 region has 11 residues. V lost 4 bases and J lost 8, with 11 bases in between. CDR3 protein: CAWTPGDGYTF. The CDR3 DNA reads TGTGCCTGGACCCCTGGAGACGGCTACACCTTC.

The chain links TRBV6-1 to TRBJ2-2; TRBD2 aligns across 9 bases. V dropped 11 bases and J dropped 3; count of bases not matched to a gene: 10. The CDR3 extends over 15 amino acids. Germline V gene data show CDR1 as MNHNS and CDR2 as SASEGT. The CDR3 DNA reads TGTGCCGTCATTCAGGGCGGGGGGGACACCGGGGAGCTGTTTTTT. It is translated as CAVIQGGGDTGELFF.

The chain is built from TRBV5-1 and TRBJ2-7; either TRBD1 or TRBD2 may fit D (5 bases each). Germline assignment: CDR1 SGHRS and CDR2 YFSETQ. The CDR3 is 15 amino acids. The V end lost 0 bases, the J end lost 1 base, and 11 bases lay between the germline ends. The CDR3 DNA sequence: TGCGCCAGCAGCTTGGCATCGGGGCCGTCCTACGAGCAGTACGTC. This sequence encodes CASSLASGPSYEQYV.

This clonotype was seen repeatedly, ten times or more. The chain employs TRBV7-2 and TRBJ1-5; no firm D call. The germline gives CDR1 SGHTA, CDR2 FQGNSA. The V and J ends lost 5 bases and 2 bases respectively, with 10 bases between them. The CDR3 is made up of 14 amino acids. In DNA, the CDR3 is TGTGCCAGCAGCGCTCGTGGGGGCAATCAGCCCCAGCATTTT. Translation: CASSARGGNQPQHF. The variable domain in full, completed from reference TRBV7-2 and TRBJ1-5, reads GAGVSQSPSNKVTEKGKDVELRCDPISGHTALYWYRQSLGQGLEFLIYFQGNSAPDKSGLPSDRFSAERTGGSVSTLTIQRTQQEDSAVYLCASSARGGNQPQHFGDGTRLSIL.

This clonotype was seen only a few times. This chain links TRBV5-1 with TRBJ2-1; 13 positions agree with TRBD2. The germline gives CDR1 SGHRS, CDR2 YFSETQ. This CDR3 is built from 16 residues. The junction had 7 bases not matched to a gene; V was cut back by 4 bases and J by 6 bases. The CDR3 DNA sequence: TGCGCCAGCAGCAATGGGGGGACTAGCGGGGCCAATGAGCAGTTCTTC. Encoded protein: CASSNGGTSGANEQFF.

The genes are TRBV29-1 and TRBJ1-1; D is uncertain. Trimming took 4 bases from V and 2 from J, leaving 8 bases between them. The CDR3 contains 12 residues. Germline loops: CDR1 SQVTM, CDR2 ANQGSEA. The CDR3 protein is CSVGDPNTEAFF. CDR3 DNA: TGCAGCGTTGGGGATCCTAACACTGAAGCTTTCTTT. The complete variable domain, with remaining parts taken from reference TRBV29-1 and TRBJ1-1, reads SAVISQKPSRDICQRGTSLTIQCQVDSQVTMMFWYRQQPGQSLTLIATANQGSEATYESGFVIDKFPISRPNLTFSTLTVSNMSPEDSSIYLCSVGDPNTEAFFGQGTRLTVV.